Below, one T cell receptor (beta chain) is given with its context. Its antigen is currently unknown. This entry is derived from a study of cytomegalovirus exposure and HLA in healthy donors. Study-level background: Out of approximately 170 million T cells, an earlier analysis found about 120 million unique TCR beta sequences in total. Study-wide results and limits: Sequencing depth across donors, presence/absence analyses assumed, was roughly uniform. When analyzed later, the rates of TCR association showed variation by HLA locus, with DRB1 the most and HLA-C the fewest.

PCR involved 60 Vbeta and 13 Jbeta primers. Sequencing was performed with immunoSEQ multiplex PCR; in TCRdb, only in-frame clones are kept and a portion is missing. Of 150,000 to 200,000 clones listed, roughly 80% are singletons. Trimming removed 1 base at V and 0 bases at J, with 9 bases between. This CDR3 contains 16 residues. Germline CDR1 and CDR2: LNHNV and YYDKDF (reference sequence). Sequenced material: PBMCs. The clonotype originates from a woman aged 50 to 65 in good health and CMV-seronegative. The rearrangement uses TRBV15 and TRBJ1-4, with D unresolved. The CDR3 spells CATSRAGRTTNEKLFF. The CDR3 bases are TGTGCCACCAGCAGAGCTGGCAGGACAACTAATGAAAAACTGTTTTTT. Using reference TRBV15 and TRBJ1-4 for the parts outside the CDR3, the full variable domain is DAMVIQNPRYQVTQFGKPVTLSCSQTLNHNVMYWYQQKSSQAPKLLFHYYDKDFNNEADTPDNFQSRRPNTSFCFLDIRSPGLGDTAMYLCATSRAGRTTNEKLFFGSGTQLSVL.